The 8 T cell receptor beta chains given below trace back to one sample, sequenced in a study of blood T cells in healthy people across ages. A J-beta primer mix and a sample-barcoded 5' primer were used in a second PCR of roughly 7 to 12 cycles. TCRdb itself ran the 5' RACE reads through MiXCR, one entry per CDR3 protein. The sample lists 850,000 to 1,300,000 distinct CDR3 sequences, 40% to 55% seen once, with approximately 17% in the top ten. Sequencing input: blood. These receptors all come from an older woman in good health.

V is TRBV11-2 and J is TRBJ2-5; possibly TRBD2 for D (5 bases). Trimming cost V 7 bases and J 11 bases, with 26 bases left between them. Germline V gene lookup returns CDR1 SGHAT and CDR2 FQNNGV. The CDR3 spans 15 residues. The CDR3 bases are TGTGCCAGCACCATTAGCGAATACAACTACAATGAGCAGTACTTC. Translated, it gives CASTISEYNYNEQYF.

The rearrangement uses TRBV7-8 and TRBJ1-4; 8 nucleotides match TRBD1. V was clipped by 3 bases and J by 7 bases; unmatched bases: 16. Germline V lookup: CDR1 SGHVS, CDR2 FQNEAQ. The CDR3 is 18 residues long. In DNA form, the CDR3 reads TGTGCCAGCAGCTTGGGAACAGACAGGGGAATTCGACGTGAAAAACTGTTTTTT. Translation: CASSLGTDRGIRREKLFF.

V usage is TRBV5-1 and J usage is TRBJ2-7, with TRBD2 matching 11 bases. After removal of 5 bases from V and 4 bases from J, the junction contained 11 bases not matched to a gene. Germline CDR1 SGHRS, CDR2 YFSETQ. CDR3 length equals 16 residues. In DNA form, the CDR3 reads TGCGCCAGCAGTCCGGGACTAGCGGCGGTAGATTACGAGCAGTACTTC. This encodes CASSPGLAAVDYEQYF.

The V gene is TRBV28, the J gene TRBJ1-1; TRBD1 matches 11 bases. Trimming removed 8 bases from V and 4 bases from J; junction bases left unmatched: 9. CDR3 size: 15 residues. Looked up from germline, CDR1 is MDHEN and CDR2 is SYDVKM. For the CDR3, the DNA is TGTGCCAGCCGGACCGCGGACAGGGGGCTCACTGAAGCTTTCTTT. Translated, it gives CASRTADRGLTEAFF.

Only a few counts were recorded for this clonotype. This chain connects TRBV10-3 to TRBJ2-1; TRBD2 agrees at 10 bases. Looked up from germline, CDR1 is ENHRY and CDR2 is SYGVKD. The CDR3 has 12 residues. V shed 3 bases and J 13 bases; nucleotides not matched to a gene: 3. The CDR3 DNA reads as TGTGCCATCAGTGAAAGCGGGAGGGCCCAGTTCTTC. This encodes CAISESGRAQFF.

This clonotype was recorded once. The chain joins TRBV9 to TRBJ2-3, with D unresolved. Germline V gene sequence: CDR1 SGDLS, CDR2 YYNGEE. The CDR3 covers 15 residues. V was trimmed by 2 bases and J by 0 bases, leaving 10 bases between them. In DNA form, the CDR3 reads TGTGCCAGCAGCGTGGCTAGTTCTAGCACAGATACGCAGTATTTT. It codes for CASSVASSSTDTQYF.

The sample holds a few counts of this clonotype. The rearrangement uses TRBV9 and TRBJ1-2; 10 nucleotides align to TRBD1. This CDR3 has 15 residues. Germline CDR1 reads SGDLS; CDR2 reads YYNGEE. The V segment lost 3 bases and the J segment 2 bases; nucleotides outside the gene matches: 4. DNA of the CDR3: TGTGCCAGCAGCGCCCGGACAGGGGGGAACTATGGCTACACCTTC. Translated, it gives CASSARTGGNYGYTF.

The rearrangement joins TRBV7-2 to TRBJ2-1; D call uncertain. Germline V CDR1 and CDR2: SGHTA, FQGNSA. The CDR3 totals 16 residues. Trimming shortened V by 1 base and J by 3 bases, and 13 bases separated the two germline ends. The CDR3 sequence is CASSLGWGSYYNEQFF. The CDR3 DNA reads TGTGCCAGCAGCTTAGGTTGGGGATCTTACTACAATGAGCAGTTCTTC.